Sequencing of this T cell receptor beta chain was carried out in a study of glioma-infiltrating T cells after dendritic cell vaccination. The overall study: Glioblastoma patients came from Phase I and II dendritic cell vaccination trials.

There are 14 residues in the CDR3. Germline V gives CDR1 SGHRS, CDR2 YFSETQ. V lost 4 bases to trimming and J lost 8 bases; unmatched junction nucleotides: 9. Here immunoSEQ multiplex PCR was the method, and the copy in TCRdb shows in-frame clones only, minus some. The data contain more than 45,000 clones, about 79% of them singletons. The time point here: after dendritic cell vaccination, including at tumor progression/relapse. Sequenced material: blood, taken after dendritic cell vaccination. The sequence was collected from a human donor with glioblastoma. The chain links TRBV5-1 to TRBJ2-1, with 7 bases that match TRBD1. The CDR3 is CASSLAGTVDEQFF. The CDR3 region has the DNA TGCGCCAGCAGCCTGGCCGGGACAGTGGATGAGCAGTTCTTC.